Reported below is one TCR beta chain. As yet, its antigen is unknown. Assay: immunoSEQ multiplex PCR; the TCRdb copy retains only in-frame clones and omits some. The data contain some 140,000 clones, roughly 93% of them singletons. This sample was taken from a study of T cell responses to AZD1222 COVID-19 vaccine. The wider study: Some second doses came at about 4 weeks and others at about 12 weeks; these were pooled. Regarding the study as a whole: The study identified only a handful of AZD1222 recipients as seropositive at baseline. Regions 160-218 and 743-854 dominated among vaccine-associated CD4 TCRs spanning spike.

In germline, CDR1 is MGHRA, CDR2 YSYEKL. CDR3 length: 15 residues. V lost 0 bases and J 0 bases, leaving 3 bases between the germline ends. This TCR was recovered from an adult in good health. The specimen comprised peripheral blood, sampled on day 0 of AZD1222 vaccination. This chain connects TRBV4-1 to TRBJ2-6; D unresolved. CDR3 bases: TGCGCCAGCAGCCAAGATCTCTCTGGGGCCAACGTCCTGACTTTC. It specifies CASSQDLSGANVLTF.